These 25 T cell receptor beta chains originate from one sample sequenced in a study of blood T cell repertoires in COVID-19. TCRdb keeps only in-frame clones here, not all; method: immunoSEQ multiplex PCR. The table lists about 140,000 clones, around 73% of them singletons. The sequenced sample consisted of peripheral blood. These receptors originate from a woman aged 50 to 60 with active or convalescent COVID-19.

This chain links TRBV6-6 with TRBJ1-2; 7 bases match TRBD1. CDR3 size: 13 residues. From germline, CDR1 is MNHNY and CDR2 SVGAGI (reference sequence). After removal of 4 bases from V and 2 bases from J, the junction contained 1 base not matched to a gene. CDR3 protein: CASSSTGNYGYTF. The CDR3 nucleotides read TGTGCCAGCAGTTCGACAGGGAACTATGGCTACACCTTC.

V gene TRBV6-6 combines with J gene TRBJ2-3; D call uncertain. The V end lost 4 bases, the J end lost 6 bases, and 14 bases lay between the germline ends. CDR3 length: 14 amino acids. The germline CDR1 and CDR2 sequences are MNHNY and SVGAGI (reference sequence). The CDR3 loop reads CASSLSRATDTQYF. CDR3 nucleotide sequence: TGTGCCAGCAGTTTATCCAGAGCGACGGATACGCAGTATTTT.

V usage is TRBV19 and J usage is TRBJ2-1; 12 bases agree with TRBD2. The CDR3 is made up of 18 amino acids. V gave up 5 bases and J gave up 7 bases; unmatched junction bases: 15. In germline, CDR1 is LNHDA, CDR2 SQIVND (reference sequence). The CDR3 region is CASSLSGTSGPLGNEQFF. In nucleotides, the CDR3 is TGTGCCAGTAGTTTGTCCGGGACTAGCGGGCCTCTCGGGAATGAGCAGTTCTTC.

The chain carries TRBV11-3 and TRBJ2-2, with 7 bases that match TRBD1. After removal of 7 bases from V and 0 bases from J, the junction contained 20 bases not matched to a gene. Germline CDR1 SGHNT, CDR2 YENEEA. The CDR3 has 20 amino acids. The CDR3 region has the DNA TGTGCCAGCACGAACAATCTATCCGGGACAGAAGAAGCGAACACCGGGGAGCTGTTTTTT. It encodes CASTNNLSGTEEANTGELFF.

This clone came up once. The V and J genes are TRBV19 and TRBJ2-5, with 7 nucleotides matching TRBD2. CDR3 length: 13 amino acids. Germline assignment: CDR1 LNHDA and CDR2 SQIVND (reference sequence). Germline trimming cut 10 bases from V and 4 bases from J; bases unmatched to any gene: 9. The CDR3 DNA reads TGTGCCACCTCGGGAGGCTATCGAGAGACCCAGTACTTC. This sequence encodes CATSGGYRETQYF.

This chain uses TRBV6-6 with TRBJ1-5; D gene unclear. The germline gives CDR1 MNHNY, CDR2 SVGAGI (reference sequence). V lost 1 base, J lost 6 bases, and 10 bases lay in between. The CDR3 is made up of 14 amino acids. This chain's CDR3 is CASSYLADTQPQHF. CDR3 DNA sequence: TGTGCCAGCAGTTACTTGGCAGACACTCAGCCCCAGCATTTT.

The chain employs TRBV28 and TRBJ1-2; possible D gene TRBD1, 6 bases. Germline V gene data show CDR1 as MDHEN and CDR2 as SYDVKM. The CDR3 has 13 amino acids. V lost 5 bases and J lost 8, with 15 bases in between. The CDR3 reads CASSTGIDRGYTF. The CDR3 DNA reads TGTGCCAGCAGTACAGGGATCGATAGGGGCTACACCTTC.

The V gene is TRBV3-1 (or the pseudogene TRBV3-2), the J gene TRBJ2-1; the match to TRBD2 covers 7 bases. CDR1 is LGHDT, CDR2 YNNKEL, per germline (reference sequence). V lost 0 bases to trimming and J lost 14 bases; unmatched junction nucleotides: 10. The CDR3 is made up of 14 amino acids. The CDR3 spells CASSQDGLGGEEFF. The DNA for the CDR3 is TGTGCCAGCAGCCAAGATGGGCTTGGGGGGGAGGAGTTCTTC.

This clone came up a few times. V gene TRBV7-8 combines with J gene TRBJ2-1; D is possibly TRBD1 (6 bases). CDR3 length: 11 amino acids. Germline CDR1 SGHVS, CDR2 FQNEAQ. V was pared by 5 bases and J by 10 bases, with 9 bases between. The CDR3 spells CASSVGTEQFF. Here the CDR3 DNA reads TGTGCCAGCAGCGTGGGGACAGAGCAGTTCTTC.

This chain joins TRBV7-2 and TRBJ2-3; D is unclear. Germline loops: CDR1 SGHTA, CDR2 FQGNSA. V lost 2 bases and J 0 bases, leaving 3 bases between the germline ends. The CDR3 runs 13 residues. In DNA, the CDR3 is TGTGCCAGCAGCTTACCGAGCACAGATACGCAGTATTTT. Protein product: CASSLPSTDTQYF.

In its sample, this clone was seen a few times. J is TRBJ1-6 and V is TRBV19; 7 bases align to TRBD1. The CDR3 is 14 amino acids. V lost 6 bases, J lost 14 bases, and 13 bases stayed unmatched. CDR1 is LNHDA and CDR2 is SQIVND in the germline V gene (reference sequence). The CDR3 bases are TGTGCCAGTAGGACCGCGGCAGGGGGATTGGCCCTCCACTTT. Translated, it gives CASRTAAGGLALHF.

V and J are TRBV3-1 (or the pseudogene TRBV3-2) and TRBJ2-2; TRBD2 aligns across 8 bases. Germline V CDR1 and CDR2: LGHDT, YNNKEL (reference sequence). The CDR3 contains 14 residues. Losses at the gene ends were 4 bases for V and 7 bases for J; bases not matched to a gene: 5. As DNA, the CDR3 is TGTGCCAGCAGCCGAGCTACTAGCGGCGGGGAGCTGTTTTTT. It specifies CASSRATSGGELFF.

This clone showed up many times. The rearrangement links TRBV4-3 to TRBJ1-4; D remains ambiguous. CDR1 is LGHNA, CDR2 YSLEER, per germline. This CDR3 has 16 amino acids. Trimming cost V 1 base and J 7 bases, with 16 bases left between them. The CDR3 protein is CASSQGRAAKGEKLFF. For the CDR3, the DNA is TGCGCCAGCAGCCAAGGGAGGGCAGCGAAGGGTGAAAAACTGTTTTTT.

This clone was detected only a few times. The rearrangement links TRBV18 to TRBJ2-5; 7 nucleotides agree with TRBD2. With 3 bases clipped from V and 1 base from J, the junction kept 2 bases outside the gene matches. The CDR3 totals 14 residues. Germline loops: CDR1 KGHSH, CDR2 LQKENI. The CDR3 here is CASSPTSLQETQYF. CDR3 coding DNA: TGTGCCAGCTCACCGACTAGCCTCCAAGAGACCCAGTACTTC. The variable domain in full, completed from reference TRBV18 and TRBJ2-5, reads NAGVMQNPRHLVRRRGQEARLRCSPMKGHSHVYWYRQLPEEGLKFMVYLQKENIIDESGMPKERFSAEFPKEGPSILRIQQVVRGDSAAYFCASSPTSLQETQYFGPGTRLLVL.

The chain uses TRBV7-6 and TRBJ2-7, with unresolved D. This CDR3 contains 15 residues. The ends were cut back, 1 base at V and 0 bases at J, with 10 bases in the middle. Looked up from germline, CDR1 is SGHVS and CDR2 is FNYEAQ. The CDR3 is CASSLGTVSSYEQYF. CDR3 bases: TGTGCCAGCAGCTTAGGAACAGTTAGCTCCTACGAGCAGTACTTC.

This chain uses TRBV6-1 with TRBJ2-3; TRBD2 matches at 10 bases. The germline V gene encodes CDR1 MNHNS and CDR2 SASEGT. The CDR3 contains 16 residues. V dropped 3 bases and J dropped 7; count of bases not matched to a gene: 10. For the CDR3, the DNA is TGTGCCAGCAGTGATTGGCCTAGCGGGGGCAAAAATACGCAGTATTTT. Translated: CASSDWPSGGKNTQYF.

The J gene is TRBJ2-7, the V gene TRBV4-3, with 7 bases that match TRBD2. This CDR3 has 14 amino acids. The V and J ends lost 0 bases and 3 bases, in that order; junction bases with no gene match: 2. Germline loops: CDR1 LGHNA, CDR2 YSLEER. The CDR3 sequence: CASSQDRGDYEQYF. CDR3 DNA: TGCGCCAGCAGCCAAGATCGGGGGGACTACGAGCAGTACTTC.

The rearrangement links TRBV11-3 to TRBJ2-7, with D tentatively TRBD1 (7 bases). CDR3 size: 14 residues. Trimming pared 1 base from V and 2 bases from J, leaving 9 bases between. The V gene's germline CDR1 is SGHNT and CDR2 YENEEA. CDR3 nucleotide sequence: TGTGCCAGCAGCTTAGGCGGGACAGCCTACGAGCAGTACTTC. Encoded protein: CASSLGGTAYEQYF.

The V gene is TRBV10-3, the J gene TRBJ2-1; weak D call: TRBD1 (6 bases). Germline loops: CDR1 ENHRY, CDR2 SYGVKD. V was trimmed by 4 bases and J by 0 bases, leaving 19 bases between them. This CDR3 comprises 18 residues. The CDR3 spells CAISVSQLQGRSYNEQFF. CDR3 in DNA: TGTGCCATCAGTGTAAGCCAGCTACAGGGACGCTCCTACAATGAGCAGTTCTTC.

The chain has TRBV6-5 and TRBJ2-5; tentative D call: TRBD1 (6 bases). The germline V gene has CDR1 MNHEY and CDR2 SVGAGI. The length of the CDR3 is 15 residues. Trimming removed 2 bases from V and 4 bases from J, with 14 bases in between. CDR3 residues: CASSYGQGFGETQYF. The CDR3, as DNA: TGTGCCAGCAGTTACGGGCAGGGGTTCGGAGAGACCCAGTACTTC.

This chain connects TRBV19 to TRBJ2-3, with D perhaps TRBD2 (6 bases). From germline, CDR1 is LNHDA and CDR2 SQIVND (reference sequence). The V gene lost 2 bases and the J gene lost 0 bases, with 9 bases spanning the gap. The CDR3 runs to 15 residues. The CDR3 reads CASSIFSGSTDTQYF. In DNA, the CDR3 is TGTGCCAGTAGTATATTCAGCGGGAGCACAGATACGCAGTATTTT. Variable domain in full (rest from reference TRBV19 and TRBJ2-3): DGGITQSPKYLFRKEGQNVTLSCEQNLNHDAMYWYRQDPGQGLRLIYYSQIVNDFQKGDIAEGYSVSREKKESFPLTVTSAQKNPTAFYLCASSIFSGSTDTQYFGPGTRLTVL.

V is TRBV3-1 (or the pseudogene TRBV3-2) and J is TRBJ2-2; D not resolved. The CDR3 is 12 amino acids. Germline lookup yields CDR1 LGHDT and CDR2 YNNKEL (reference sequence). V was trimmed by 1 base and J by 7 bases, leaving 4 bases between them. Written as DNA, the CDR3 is TGTGCCAGCAGCCAAGTTAACGGGGAGCTGTTTTTT. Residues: CASSQVNGELFF.

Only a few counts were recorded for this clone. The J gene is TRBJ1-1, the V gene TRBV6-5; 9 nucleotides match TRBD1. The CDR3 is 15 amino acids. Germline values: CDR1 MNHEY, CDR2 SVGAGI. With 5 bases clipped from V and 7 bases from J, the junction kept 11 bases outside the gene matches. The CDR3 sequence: CASSRDRDPINEAFF. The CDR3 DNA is TGTGCCAGCAGTCGGGACAGGGATCCTATCAATGAAGCTTTCTTT.

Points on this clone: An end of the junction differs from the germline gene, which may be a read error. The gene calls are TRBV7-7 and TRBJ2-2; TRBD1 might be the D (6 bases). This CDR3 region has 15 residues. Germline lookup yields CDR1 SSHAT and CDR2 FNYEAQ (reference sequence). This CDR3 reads CASSLGQQNTGELFF. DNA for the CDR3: TGTGCTAGCAGCTTAGGACAGCAGAACACCGGGGAGCTGTTTTTT. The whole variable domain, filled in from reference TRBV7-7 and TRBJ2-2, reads GAGVSQSPRYKVTKRGQDVTLRCDPISSHATLYWYQQALGQGPEFLTYFNYEAQPDKSGLPSDRFSAERPEGSISTLTIQRTEQRDSAMYRCASSLGQQNTGELFFGEGSRLTVL.

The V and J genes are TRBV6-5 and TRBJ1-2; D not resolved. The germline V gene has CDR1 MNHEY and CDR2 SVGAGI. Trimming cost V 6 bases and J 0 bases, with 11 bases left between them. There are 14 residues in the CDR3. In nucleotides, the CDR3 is TGTGCCAGCAGGAGACGGGGTTCTAACTATGGCTACACCTTC. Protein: CASRRRGSNYGYTF.